This TCR beta chain derives from a study of cytomegalovirus exposure and HLA in healthy donors. Study conclusions and caveats: Compared with the approximately 680-donor mean, an Asian-associated ancestry cluster reportedly had fewer N-insertions, according to a later analysis. After further analysis at a later stage, 16,951 TCR beta sequences were associated with HLA alleles at 0.05 false discovery rate. Per a later analysis, HLA-associated TCR beta chains showed more clonal expansion than other, equally common TCR beta chains.

This clone was picked up a small number of times. What it recognizes is unknown. Primers: 60 Vbeta forward and 13 Jbeta reverse. Assay: immunoSEQ multiplex PCR; the TCRdb copy retains only in-frame clones and omits some. The sample yields about 82,000 clones, roughly 74% seen once. V lost 4 bases to trimming and J lost 2 bases, with 9 bases between them. Germline CDR1 is SNHLY and CDR2 is FYNNEI. There are 13 residues in the CDR3. The source material was PBMCs. The rearrangement joins TRBV2 to TRBJ2-7, with D maybe TRBD2 (6 bases). The sequence was collected from a woman aged 45-59 years in good health and CMV-seropositive. CDR3 protein: CASSVGTPYEQYF. The CDR3 DNA follows: TGTGCCAGCAGTGTCGGGACTCCCTACGAGCAGTACTTC.